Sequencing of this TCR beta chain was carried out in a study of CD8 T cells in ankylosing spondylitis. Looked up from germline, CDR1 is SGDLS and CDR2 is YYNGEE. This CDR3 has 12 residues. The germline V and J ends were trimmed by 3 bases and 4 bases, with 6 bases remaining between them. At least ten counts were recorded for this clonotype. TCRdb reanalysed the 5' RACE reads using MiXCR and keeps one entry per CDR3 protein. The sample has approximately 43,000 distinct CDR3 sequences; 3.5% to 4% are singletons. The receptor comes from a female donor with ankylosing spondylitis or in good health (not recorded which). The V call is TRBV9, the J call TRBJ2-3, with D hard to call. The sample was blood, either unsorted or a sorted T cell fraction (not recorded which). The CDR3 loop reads CASSAVADTQYF. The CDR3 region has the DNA TGTGCCAGCAGCGCTGTGGCAGATACGCAGTATTTT.